A single T cell receptor beta chain is shown here with its context. This entry belongs to a study of blood T cell repertoires in COVID-19. On the study more broadly: Sites in the United States, Italy and Spain provided acute and convalescent COVID-19 samples.

CDR3 size: 18 residues. Germline V gives CDR1 MNHNS, CDR2 SASEGT. V shed 0 bases and J shed 0 bases, with 17 bases lying between them. Clones were read by immunoSEQ multiplex PCR, and TCRdb kept only the in-frame ones, dropping some. The sample shows about 64,000 clones, roughly four fifths of them seen only once. This chain connects TRBV6-1 to TRBJ1-2, with D tentatively TRBD1 (6 bases). This clonotype was obtained from an elderly man with acute or convalescent COVID-19. The sample taken for sequencing was peripheral blood. Written as DNA, the CDR3 is TGTGCCAGCAGTGAAGCTAGGACAGCGCTTGGAGCTAACTATGGCTACACCTTC. Its translation is CASSEARTALGANYGYTF.